This T cell receptor (beta chain) was retrieved from a study of cytomegalovirus exposure and HLA in healthy donors. Findings and caveats of the study: In vitro checks showed that a few CMV-associated chains really do target CMV antigens. Despite most TCR sequences being rare, some public TCRs occurred in many donors. The listing of 150 to 200 TCR beta chains classed them as cytomegalovirus-associated.

This CDR3 is built from 16 residues. The V gene's germline CDR1 is SNHLY and CDR2 FYNNEI. Trimming removed 6 bases from V and 5 bases from J; junction bases left unmatched: 14. Measured with immunoSEQ multiplex PCR; TCRdb has only the in-frame clones, and not every one. The profile covers about 150,000 clones, with 86% appearing a single time and about 2.2% taken by the ten largest. Remarks on this clone: Its antigen is not known.

The chain uses TRBV2 and TRBJ2-5, with 8 bases aligning to TRBD1. Sample: PBMCs. The sequence was obtained from a human donor in good health. The CDR3 DNA reads TGTGCCAGCAGGGACCCATATCAGGGGGCAGGGGAGACCCAGTACTTC. It translates to CASRDPYQGAGETQYF.